This TCR beta chain was identified during a study of metastatic and nonmetastatic thyroid tumors (dated by TCRdb to 2018 to 2020). Study-level background: For patients with malignant and with benign thyroid disease, the researchers compared repertoires between peripheral blood samples and tumor or nodule tissue samples.

No patient had received any treatment before thyroid surgery. Using T-cell receptor beta sequencing, the study looked back at clinical samples from patients collected from about 2011 to 2019. The library was generated by PCR. This sample was sequenced with an Illumina HiSeq 4000. The TCR beta-chain CDR3 region of each patient was profiled by high-throughput sequencing. The original pipeline was this. A classifier to discriminate distant-metastatic papillary thyroid cancer patients was built from CDR3 differences across clinicopathological groups. Repertoire diversity was assessed with the Shannon index, and tumor-blood repertoire similarity with the Morisita-Horn index. TCRdb's own reprocessing of the public reads used fastp at Q25 and MiXCR and kept productive beta chains. For this entry, the V and J calls and clone size follow TCRdb and not the study's own pipeline. The sample yields roughly 64,000 clones; less than 5% were counted once. 20% to 25% of the sample lies in the top ten.

The table lists this clone with a few counts. Its antigen is still unknown. Qualities for individual bases were not recorded, and no much larger clone is one base off. CDR1 and CDR2 (MRHNA, SNTAGT) derive from the germline V gene. Its CDR3 holds 13 amino acids, cysteine through phenylalanine. The CDR3 DNA has 39 bases and is translated from base 1. V is cut by 2 bases and J by 5 bases, and the space between the germline ends is 6 bases. What the study reported, not specific to this receptor: TCR beta diversity was reported as significantly higher in malignant tumors than in benign nodules, in both blood and tumor samples.

This TCR derives from a female donor with papillary thyroid cancer or a benign thyroid nodule (not recorded which). Some clones in this sample may be carry-over from other donors' samples. The specimen was blood. The V and J genes are TRBV6-4 and TRBJ1-4; TRBD1 is a weak D gene call, 6 bases matching. The DNA is TGTGCCAGCAGTGACGGACAGAATGAAAAACTGTTTTTT. It specifies CASSDGQNEKLFF.